The present T cell receptor (beta chain) was sequenced within a study of shared clonotypes between healthy human individuals. The assay was immunoSEQ multiplex PCR, and TCRdb's table has in-frame clones only and misses some. Here the sample spans approximately 2,300,000 clones, around 93% being singletons. Losses at the gene ends were 7 bases for V and 4 bases for J; bases not matched to a gene: 17. Germline values: CDR1 LNHDA, CDR2 SQIVND (reference sequence). The CDR3 sequence is 17 residues long. V gene TRBV19 combines with J gene TRBJ2-3, with 7 nucleotides matching TRBD2. The receptor was isolated from a man between 18 and 29 years old in good health. Some clones in this sample may be carry-over from other donors' samples. The specimen sequenced was naive CD4+ T cells from PBMCs. Subset reported: CD45RA+ positively selected. The CDR3: CASTALGGARGADTQYF. DNA of the CDR3: TGTGCCAGTACCGCCCTCGGGGGAGCCCGGGGGGCAGATACGCAGTATTTT.